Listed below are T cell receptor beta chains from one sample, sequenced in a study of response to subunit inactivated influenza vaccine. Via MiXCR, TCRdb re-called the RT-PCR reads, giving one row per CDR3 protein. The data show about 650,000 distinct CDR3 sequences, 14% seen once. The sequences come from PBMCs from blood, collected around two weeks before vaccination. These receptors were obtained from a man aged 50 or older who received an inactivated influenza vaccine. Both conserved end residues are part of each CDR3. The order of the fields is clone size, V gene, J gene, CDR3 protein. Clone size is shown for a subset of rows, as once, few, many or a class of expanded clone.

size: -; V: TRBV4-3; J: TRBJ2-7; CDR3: CASSQSRAGTGSYEQYF
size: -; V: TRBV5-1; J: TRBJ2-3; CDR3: CASSLPTSGGPSTDTQYF
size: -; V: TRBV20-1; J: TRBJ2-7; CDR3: CSASTGTSGRAGEQYF
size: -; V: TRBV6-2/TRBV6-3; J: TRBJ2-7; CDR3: CASSYLGTGNYEQYF
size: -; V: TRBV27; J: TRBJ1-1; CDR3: CASSLGQVWMNTEAFF
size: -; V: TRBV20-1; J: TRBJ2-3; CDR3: CSANRPGDLDTQYF
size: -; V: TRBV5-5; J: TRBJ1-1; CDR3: CASSLADSNTEAFF
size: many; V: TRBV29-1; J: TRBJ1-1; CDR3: CSVEVTANTEAFF
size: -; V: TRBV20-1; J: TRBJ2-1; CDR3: CSARETSGFRGGEQFF
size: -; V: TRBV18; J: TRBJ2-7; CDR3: CASSPPGTSGGRSYEQYF
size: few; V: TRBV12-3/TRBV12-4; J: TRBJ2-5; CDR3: CASSSGHRQETQYF
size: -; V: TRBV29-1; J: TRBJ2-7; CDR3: CSVVRTGSYEQYF
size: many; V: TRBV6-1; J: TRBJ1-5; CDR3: CASRTNSNQPQHF
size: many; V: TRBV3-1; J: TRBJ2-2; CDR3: CASSYAENTGELFF
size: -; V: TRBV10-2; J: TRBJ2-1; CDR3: CASWKGGGYNEQFF
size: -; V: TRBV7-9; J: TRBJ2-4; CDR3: CASSLARGVAGKNIQYF